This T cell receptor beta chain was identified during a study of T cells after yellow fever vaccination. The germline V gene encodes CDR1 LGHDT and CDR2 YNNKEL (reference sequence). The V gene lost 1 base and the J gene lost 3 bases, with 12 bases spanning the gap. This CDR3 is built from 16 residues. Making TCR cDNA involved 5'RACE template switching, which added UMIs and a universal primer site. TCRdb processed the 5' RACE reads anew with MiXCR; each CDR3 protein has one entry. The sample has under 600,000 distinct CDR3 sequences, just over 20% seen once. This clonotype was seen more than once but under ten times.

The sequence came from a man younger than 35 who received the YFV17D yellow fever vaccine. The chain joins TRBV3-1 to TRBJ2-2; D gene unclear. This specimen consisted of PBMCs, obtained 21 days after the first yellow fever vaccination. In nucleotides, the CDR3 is TGTGCCAGCAGCCAAGTTATCAAGAGGTACACCGGGGAGCTGTTTTTT. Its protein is CASSQVIKRYTGELFF.